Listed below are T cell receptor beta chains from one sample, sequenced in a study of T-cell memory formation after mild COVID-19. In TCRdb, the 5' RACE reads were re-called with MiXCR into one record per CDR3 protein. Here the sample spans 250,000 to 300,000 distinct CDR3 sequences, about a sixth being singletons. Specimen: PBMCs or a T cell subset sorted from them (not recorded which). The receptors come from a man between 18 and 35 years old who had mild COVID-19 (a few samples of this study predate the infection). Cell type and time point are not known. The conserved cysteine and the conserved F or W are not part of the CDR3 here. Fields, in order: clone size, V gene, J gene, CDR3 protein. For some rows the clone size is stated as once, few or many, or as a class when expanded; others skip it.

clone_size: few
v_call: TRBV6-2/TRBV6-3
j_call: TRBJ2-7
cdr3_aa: ASSYEVQSGYEQY

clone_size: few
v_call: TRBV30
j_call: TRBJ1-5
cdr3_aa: AWSPGGNQPQH

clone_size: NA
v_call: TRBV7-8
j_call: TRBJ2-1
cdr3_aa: ASSLPGQEATWNNEQF

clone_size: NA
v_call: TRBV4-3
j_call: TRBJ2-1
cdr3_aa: ASSQDWRFNNEQF

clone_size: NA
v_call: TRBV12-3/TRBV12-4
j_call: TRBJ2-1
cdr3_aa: ASSFRNDNEQF

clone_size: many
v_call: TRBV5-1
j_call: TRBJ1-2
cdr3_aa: ASSLEQNYGYT

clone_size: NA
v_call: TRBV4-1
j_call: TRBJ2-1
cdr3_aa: ASSQDQPTKQF

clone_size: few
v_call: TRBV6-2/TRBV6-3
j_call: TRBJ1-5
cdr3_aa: ASSDLGSNQPQH

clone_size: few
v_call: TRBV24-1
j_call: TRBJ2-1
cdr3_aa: ATSDGPGPSSYNEQF

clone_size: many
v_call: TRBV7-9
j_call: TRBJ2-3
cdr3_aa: ARQAIRGTDTQY

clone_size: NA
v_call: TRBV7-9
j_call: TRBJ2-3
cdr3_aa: ASSATSGEDTDTQY

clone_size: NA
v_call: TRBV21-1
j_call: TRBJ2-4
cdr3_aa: ASSKGTQGAKNIQY

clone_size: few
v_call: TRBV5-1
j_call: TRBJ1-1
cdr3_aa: ASSSYRGPNTEAF

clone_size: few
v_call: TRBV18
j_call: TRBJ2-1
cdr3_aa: ASVDRPSNEQF

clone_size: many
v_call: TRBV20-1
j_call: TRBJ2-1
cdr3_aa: SARSEQF

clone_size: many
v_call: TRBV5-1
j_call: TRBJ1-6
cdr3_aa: ASSFRLDNSPLH

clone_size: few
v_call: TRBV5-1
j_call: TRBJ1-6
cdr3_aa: ASSQQLADNSPLH

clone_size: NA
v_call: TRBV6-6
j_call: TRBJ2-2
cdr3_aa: ASSNYGRSGAGELF

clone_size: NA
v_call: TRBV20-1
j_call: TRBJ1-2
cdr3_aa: SAKLGRVYGYT

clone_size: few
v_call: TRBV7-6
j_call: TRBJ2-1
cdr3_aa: ASSLGAGGSYNEQF

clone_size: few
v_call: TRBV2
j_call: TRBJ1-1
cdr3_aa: ASTTGQGPTEAF

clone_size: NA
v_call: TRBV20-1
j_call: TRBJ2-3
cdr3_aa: SASGSSGGSDTQY

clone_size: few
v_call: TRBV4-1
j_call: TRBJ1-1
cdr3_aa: ASSPGPSSTEAF

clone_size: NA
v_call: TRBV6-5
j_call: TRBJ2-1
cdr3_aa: ASSQIGGSGNEQF

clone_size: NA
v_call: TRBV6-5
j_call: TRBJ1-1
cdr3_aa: ASSYSPMNTEAF

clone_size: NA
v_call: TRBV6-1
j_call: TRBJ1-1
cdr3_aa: ASSDRLAF

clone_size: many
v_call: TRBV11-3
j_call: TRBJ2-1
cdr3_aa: ASSGQGRRGEQF

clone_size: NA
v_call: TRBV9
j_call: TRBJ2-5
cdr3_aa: ASSVGPTAETQY

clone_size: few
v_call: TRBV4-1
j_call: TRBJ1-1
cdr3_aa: ASSQVGTEEEAF

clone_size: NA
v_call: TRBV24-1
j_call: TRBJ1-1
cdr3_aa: ATRWGTEAF

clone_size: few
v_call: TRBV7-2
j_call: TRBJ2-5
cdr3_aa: ASSDPQETQY

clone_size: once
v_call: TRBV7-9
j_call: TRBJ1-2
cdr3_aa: ASSPSPDRGEGGYT

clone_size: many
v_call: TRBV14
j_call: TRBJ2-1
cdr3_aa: ASSPGLVNEQF

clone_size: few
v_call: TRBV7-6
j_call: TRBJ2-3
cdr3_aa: ASSPRTGYVTDTQY

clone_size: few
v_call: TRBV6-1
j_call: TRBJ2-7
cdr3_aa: ASSVQGVSYEQY

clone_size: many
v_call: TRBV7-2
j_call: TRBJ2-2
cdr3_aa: ASSLGGRWERGGVTGELF

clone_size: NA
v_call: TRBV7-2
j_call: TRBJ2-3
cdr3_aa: ASSLNQASTDTQY

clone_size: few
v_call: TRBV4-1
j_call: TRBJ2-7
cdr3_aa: ASSQNGQGAYEQY

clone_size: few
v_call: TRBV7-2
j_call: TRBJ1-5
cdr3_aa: ASSSWTPNSNQPQH

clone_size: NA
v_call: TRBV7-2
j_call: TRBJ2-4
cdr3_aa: ASSGEAKNIQY

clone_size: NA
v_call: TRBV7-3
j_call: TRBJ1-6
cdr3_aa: ASSQYGTELSPLH

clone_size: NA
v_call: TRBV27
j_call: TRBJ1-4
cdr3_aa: ASSLPPGSTNEKLF

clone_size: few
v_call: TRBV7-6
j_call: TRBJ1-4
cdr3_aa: ASSPGTFEGEKLF

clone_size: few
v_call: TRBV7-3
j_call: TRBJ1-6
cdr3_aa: ASSLTPAASPLH

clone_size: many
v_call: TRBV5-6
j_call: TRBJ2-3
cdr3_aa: ASTLGERGATDTQY

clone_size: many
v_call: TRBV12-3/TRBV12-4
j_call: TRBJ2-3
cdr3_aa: ASSASGVDTQY